The 20 T cell receptor beta chains below all came from one sample that was sequenced in a study of T-cell reconstitution after alpha-beta-depleted transplantation in children. The authors prepared the TCRbeta library with unique molecular identifiers. A single record per CDR3 protein comes from TCRdb applying MiXCR to the PCR reads. The sample includes over 400,000 distinct CDR3 sequences, 43% seen only once; the top ten take under 35%. Here the sequenced sample was PBMCs, taken before TCRalphabeta/CD19-depleted stem cell transplant. These receptors were obtained from a girl under 10 years old with aplastic anemia, due to receive a stem cell transplant.

The chain uses TRBV6-5 and TRBJ2-4; D ambiguous. The CDR3 covers 13 residues. The germline V gene encodes CDR1 MNHEY and CDR2 SVGAGI. V lost 6 bases and J lost 9, with 15 bases in between. The CDR3 here is CASSYRQGAIQYF. The CDR3 DNA sequence: TGTGCCAGCAGCTACCGACAAGGAGCCATTCAGTACTTC.

This clonotype has a single count. The chain carries TRBV19 and TRBJ2-3; D unresolved. The CDR3 extends over 12 amino acids. Germline CDR1 and CDR2: LNHDA and SQIVND (reference sequence). Trimming removed 3 bases from V and 5 bases from J, with 6 bases in between. This chain's CDR3 is CASSMSGDTQYF. Written as DNA, the CDR3 is TGTGCCAGTAGTATGAGTGGAGATACGCAGTATTTT.

This clonotype was observed a handful of times. This chain links TRBV9 with TRBJ1-1; D may be TRBD1 (5 bases). Per germline, CDR1 SGDLS and CDR2 YYNGEE. This CDR3 is 14 amino acids long. The V and J ends lost 3 bases and 5 bases respectively, with 14 bases between them. The CDR3 region is CASSGHQRGTEAFF. CDR3 sequence (DNA): TGTGCCAGCAGCGGTCATCAGCGGGGGACTGAAGCTTTCTTT.

This chain links TRBV6-1 with TRBJ2-1, with D possibly TRBD1 on 6 matching bases. The CDR3 is made up of 17 amino acids. V lost 8 bases and J lost 0, with 20 bases in between. CDR1 is MNHNS, CDR2 SASEGT, per germline. DNA of the CDR3: TGTGCCAGCTCTAGGGGCAGGGGTTCTTTCTCCTACAATGAGCAGTTCTTC. This gives the protein CASSRGRGSFSYNEQFF.

This chain links TRBV29-1 with TRBJ2-1; 11 nucleotides agree with TRBD2. The junction had 7 bases not matched to a gene; V was cut back by 3 bases and J by 9 bases. This CDR3 is 14 amino acids long. CDR1 is SQVTM and CDR2 is ANQGSEA in the germline V gene. In DNA, the CDR3 is TGCAGCGTTGATGGGCTAGCGGGAGGATTTGAGCAGTTCTTC. Its translation: CSVDGLAGGFEQFF.

This clonotype was recorded at least ten times. V gene TRBV24-1 combines with J gene TRBJ2-2; unclear D gene. Deletions cut 4 bases from V and 1 base from J, with 12 bases between. Germline loops: CDR1 KGHDR, CDR2 SFDVKD. There are 16 residues in the CDR3. In DNA, the CDR3 is TGTGCCACCAGTGACCCACGGCCTGGGAACACCGGGGAGCTGTTTTTT. Encoded protein: CATSDPRPGNTGELFF.

The genes are TRBV20-1 and TRBJ1-1; D remains ambiguous. The CDR3 sequence is 8 residues long. CDR1 is DFQATT, CDR2 SNEGSKA, per germline (reference sequence). CDR3 nucleotide sequence: TGCAGCCAGCTTGGTGCTTTCTTT. This codes for CSQLGAFF.

V is TRBV2 and J is TRBJ1-2; TRBD1 aligns across 8 bases. The CDR3 is 14 amino acids. The V and J ends lost 2 bases and 8 bases, in that order; junction bases with no gene match: 7. Germline lookup yields CDR1 SNHLY and CDR2 FYNNEI. CDR3 DNA sequence: TGTGCCAGCAGTGAACAGCAGGGGGCCCGGGGCTACACCTTC. Protein product: CASSEQQGARGYTF.

The chain recombines TRBV6-5 with TRBJ2-1; D is uncertain. Germline loops: CDR1 MNHEY, CDR2 SVGAGI. V dropped 0 bases and J dropped 6 bases, with 12 bases sitting between them. This CDR3 contains 15 residues. The CDR3 coding sequence is TGTGCCAGCAGTTACTCTGGTCCCTGGGGCAATGAGCAGTTCTTC. Its translation is CASSYSGPWGNEQFF.

In its sample, this clonotype was seen a few times. This chain connects TRBV3-1 to TRBJ2-7, with 8 bases matching TRBD2. The germline CDR1 and CDR2 sequences are LGHDT and YNNKEL (reference sequence). This CDR3 spans 17 amino acids. With V trimmed by 6 bases and J by 5 bases, 18 bases remained unmatched. CDR3 DNA: TGTGCCAGCAGTGTAGTAGGAGCGGGAGTCTCCCCTCACGAGCAGTACTTC. Its protein product is CASSVVGAGVSPHEQYF.

The V call is TRBV5-1, the J call TRBJ2-1, with 13 nucleotides matching TRBD2. V lost 2 bases to trimming and J lost 10 bases; unmatched junction nucleotides: 12. CDR1 is SGHRS and CDR2 is YFSETQ in the germline V gene. The CDR3 is made up of 17 amino acids. CDR3 loop: CASSLNRGLAGEEEQFF. DNA for the CDR3: TGCGCCAGCAGCTTAAATCGAGGACTAGCGGGGGAGGAGGAGCAGTTCTTC. The complete variable domain, with remaining parts taken from reference TRBV5-1 and TRBJ2-1, reads KAGVTQTPRYLIKTRGQQVTLSCSPISGHRSVSWYQQTPGQGLQFLFEYFSETQRNKGNFPGRFSGRQFSNSRSEMNVSTLELGDSALYLCASSLNRGLAGEEEQFFGPGTRLTVL.

The table lists this clonotype with a count of one. This chain joins TRBV7-9 and TRBJ2-3; unclear D gene. V was cut by 3 bases and J by 7 bases, with 8 bases left in between. CDR1 and CDR2 (germline): SEHNR, FQNEAQ (reference sequence). This CDR3 is 12 amino acids long. DNA for the CDR3: TGTGCCAGCAGCTTGGCTGACCATACGCAGTATTTT. As protein: CASSLADHTQYF.

This clonotype was seen repeatedly, ten times or more. This rearrangement joins TRBV5-1 to TRBJ1-4; D is possibly TRBD1 (5 bases). Germline CDR1 reads SGHRS; CDR2 reads YFSETQ. This CDR3 is 15 amino acids long. The V and J ends lost 0 bases and 11 bases respectively, with 17 bases between them. The CDR3 loop reads CASSLDVRAAEKLFF. The CDR3 DNA follows: TGCGCCAGCAGCTTGGATGTCAGGGCCGCTGAGAAACTGTTTTTT.

The chain couples TRBV20-1 to TRBJ2-5; D not certain. CDR1 is DFQATT, CDR2 SNEGSKA, per germline (reference sequence). This CDR3 is 12 amino acids long. V dropped 3 bases and J dropped 2 bases, with 7 bases sitting between them. The CDR3 loop is CSASEAQETQYF. As DNA, the CDR3 is TGCAGTGCTAGTGAAGCGCAAGAGACCCAGTACTTC.

This clonotype showed up just a few times. The chain employs TRBV6-1 and TRBJ2-1, with 8 positions matching TRBD2. The trim removed 6 bases at V and 5 bases at J, leaving 9 bases unmatched. The length of the CDR3 is 15 residues. Germline V gives CDR1 MNHNS, CDR2 SASEGT. CDR3 loop: CASRDGTRIHNEQFF. The CDR3 DNA reads TGTGCCAGCAGAGACGGGACTAGAATCCACAATGAGCAGTTCTTC.

This clonotype appeared a few times. The chain couples TRBV5-1 to TRBJ2-3; D may be TRBD1 (6 bases). The CDR3 length is 14 residues. Germline V lookup: CDR1 SGHRS, CDR2 YFSETQ. Trimming shortened V by 3 bases and J by 6 bases, and 14 bases separated the two germline ends. CDR3 loop: CASSSDRIEDTQYF. The CDR3 nucleotides read TGCGCCAGCAGCTCCGACAGGATTGAGGATACGCAGTATTTT.

The chain joins TRBV7-9 to TRBJ2-5, with 7 bases lining up with TRBD2. Germline trimming cut 8 bases from V and 2 bases from J; bases unmatched to any gene: 2. CDR3 length: 12 amino acids. The germline V gene has CDR1 SEHNR and CDR2 FQNEAQ (reference sequence). The DNA of the CDR3 is TGTGCCAGCGGGGACTATCAAGAGACCCAGTACTTC. Amino acids: CASGDYQETQYF.

Many counts were recorded for this clonotype. The chain is built from TRBV12-3 or TRBV12-4 and TRBJ2-1; TRBD2 is a possible D gene (6 bases). The CDR3 has 14 amino acids. Trimming removed 5 bases from V and 3 bases from J, with 11 bases in between. CDR3 region: CASSAGTGYNEQFF. CDR3 sequence (DNA): TGTGCCAGCAGTGCCGGGACTGGCTACAATGAGCAGTTCTTC.

This clonotype has more than one count but fewer than ten. The rearrangement links TRBV12-3 or TRBV12-4 to TRBJ2-1; 10 nucleotides match TRBD2. V dropped 2 bases and J dropped 8; count of bases not matched to a gene: 3. The CDR3 totals 14 residues. DNA of the CDR3: TGTGCCAGCAGTTTAAGCGGGAGGGGCGATGAGCAGTTCTTC. Encoded protein: CASSLSGRGDEQFF.

This clonotype occurred a few times. This chain connects TRBV12-3 or TRBV12-4 to TRBJ1-1; possibly TRBD1 for D (5 bases). V was trimmed by 6 bases and J by 6 bases, leaving 14 bases between them. The CDR3 is made up of 13 amino acids. CDR3 bases: TGTGCCAGCAGCCCCGCCAGGGAGGCTGAAGCTTTCTTT. Residues: CASSPAREAEAFF.